The entry below gives a single T cell receptor beta chain sequence along with its context. Antigen: not known. As for time point: roughly 10-day in vitro stimulation with candidate neoantigen peptide 6. The assay was immunoSEQ multiplex PCR, and TCRdb's table has in-frame clones only and misses some. Seen here are about 14,000 clones, roughly 86% observed once, and the top ten hold 3.5% to 6%. This record belongs to a study of PD-1 blockade in mismatch repair-deficient tumors. CDR3 size: 17 residues. Germline CDR1 and CDR2: MDHEN and SYDVKM. V shed 6 bases, J shed 0 bases, and the junction held 9 bases outside the gene matches.

The clonotype was recovered from an adult with mismatch repair-deficient cancer. Sequencing used cells cultured in vitro, obtained from a patient treated with pembrolizumab. This chain joins TRBV28 and TRBJ2-1; 9 nucleotides align to TRBD1. The CDR3 here is CASSPRGQGFSYNEQFF. The CDR3 bases are TGTGCCAGCAGCCCCAGGGGACAGGGCTTCTCCTACAATGAGCAGTTCTTC.